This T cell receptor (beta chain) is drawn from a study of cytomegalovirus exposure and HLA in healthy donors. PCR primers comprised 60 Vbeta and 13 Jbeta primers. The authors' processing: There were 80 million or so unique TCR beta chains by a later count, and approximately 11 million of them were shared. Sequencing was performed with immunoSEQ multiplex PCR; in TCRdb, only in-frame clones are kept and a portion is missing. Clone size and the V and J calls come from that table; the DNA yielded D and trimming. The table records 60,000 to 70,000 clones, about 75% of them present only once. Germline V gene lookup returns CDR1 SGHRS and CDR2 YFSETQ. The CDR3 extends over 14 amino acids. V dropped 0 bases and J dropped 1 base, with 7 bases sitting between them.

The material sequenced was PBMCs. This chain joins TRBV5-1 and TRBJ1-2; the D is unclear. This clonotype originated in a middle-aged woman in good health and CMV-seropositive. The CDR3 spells CASSLEYSNYGYTF. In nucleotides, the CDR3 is TGCGCCAGCAGCTTGGAGTACAGTAACTATGGCTACACCTTC.